The 18 T cell receptor beta chains below come from one sample, sequenced in a study of T cell repertoires in cytomegalovirus infection. Their antigens are not known. MiXCR, applied by TCRdb to the reads, yields one record per CDR3 protein. The repertoire holds more than 250,000 distinct CDR3 sequences, with about 25% as singletons. The sample was cultured PBMCs, taken from culture after CMV antigen stimulation. The receptors were sampled from a human donor in good health (CMV status not recorded). Some clones in this sample may be carry-over from other donors' samples.

At least ten counts were recorded for this clonotype. The chain couples TRBV6-5 to TRBJ1-5, with D hard to call. Trimming removed 0 bases at V and 3 bases at J, with 6 bases between. Germline CDR1 reads MNHEY; CDR2 reads SVGAGI. CDR3 length: 14 amino acids. Here the CDR3 DNA reads TGTGCCAGCAGTTACTCGGGCTTCAATCAGCCCCAGCATTTT. As protein: CASSYSGFNQPQHF.

The sample holds a few counts of this clonotype. The rearrangement links TRBV12-5 to TRBJ1-1; weak D call: TRBD1 (5 bases). Germline V gives CDR1 LGHNT, CDR2 FRNRAP. V was clipped by 0 bases and J by 6 bases, with 11 bases between them. This CDR3 is built from 14 residues. The CDR3 coding sequence is TGTGCTAGTGGTTTGGTCGGGGAGGGGTCTGAAGCTTTCTTT. Protein: CASGLVGEGSEAFF.

This clonotype was recorded many times. The chain links TRBV7-2 to TRBJ2-3; D not resolved. This CDR3 is 13 amino acids long. Germline V lookup: CDR1 SGHTA, CDR2 FQGNSA. V was shortened by 4 bases and J by 5 bases, with 10 bases between the two germline ends. CDR3 sequence (DNA): TGTGCCAGCAGCTCGATAATTCTAGATACGCAGTATTTT. This translates into CASSSIILDTQYF.

Ten or more counts support this clonotype. This chain links TRBV2 with TRBJ1-1, with D maybe TRBD1 (5 bases). This CDR3 is 15 amino acids long. The germline V gene encodes CDR1 SNHLY and CDR2 FYNNEI. Trimming left V 6 bases short and J 7 bases short, with 21 bases between. The CDR3 here is CASSAVGTPGGEAFF. The CDR3 nucleotides read TGTGCCAGCAGCGCAGTCGGGACGCCCGGCGGTGAAGCTTTCTTT.

This clonotype was seen only a few times. The chain joins TRBV6-1 to TRBJ2-7; the match to TRBD2 covers 8 bases. The CDR3 has 17 residues. V lost 5 bases, J lost 3 bases, and 15 bases stayed unmatched. Germline V lookup: CDR1 MNHNS, CDR2 SASEGT. The CDR3 sequence: CASSYDSGGRPRYEQYF. The DNA of the CDR3 is TGTGCCAGCAGTTACGACAGCGGCGGGAGGCCCCGCTACGAGCAGTACTTC.

The rearrangement uses TRBV12-3 or TRBV12-4 and TRBJ2-5, with D unresolved. This CDR3 has 14 amino acids. The germline V and J ends were trimmed by 2 bases and 5 bases, with 12 bases remaining between them. The CDR3 nucleotides read TGTGCCAGCAGTTTACAAAGACGTTTGGAGACCCAGTACTTC. Protein sequence: CASSLQRRLETQYF.

This chain uses TRBV6-2 or TRBV6-3 with TRBJ2-5, with TRBD2 identical over 7 bases. V lost 7 bases and J lost 2; bases outside the gene matches: 16. This CDR3 comprises 17 residues. Germline V gene lookup returns CDR1 MNHEY and CDR2 SVGEGT. The CDR3 DNA is TGTGCCAGCAAGAGGAGACCTGGCGGGAGCGGGCAAGAGACCCAGTACTTC. As protein: CASKRRPGGSGQETQYF.

This clonotype was picked up many times. The chain is built from TRBV7-2 and TRBJ1-1; D call uncertain. Germline CDR1 and CDR2: SGHTA and FQGNSA. The CDR3 covers 14 residues. Trimming cost V 5 bases and J 4 bases, with 14 bases left between them. CDR3: CASSPDYRSTEAFF. The DNA of the CDR3 is TGTGCCAGCAGCCCAGACTACAGATCCACTGAAGCTTTCTTT.

This clonotype was seen a handful of times. The J gene is TRBJ2-7, the V gene TRBV2, with D possibly matching TRBD2 (6 bases). This CDR3 spans 15 amino acids. Trimming removed 3 bases at V and 4 bases at J, with 16 bases between. The germline gives CDR1 SNHLY, CDR2 FYNNEI. This CDR3 reads CASSDWLARSYEQYF. CDR3 DNA sequence: TGTGCCAGCAGTGACTGGCTAGCGCGCAGTTACGAGCAGTACTTC.

The genes are TRBV20-1 and TRBJ1-1; 8 bases map to TRBD1. The CDR3 length is 13 residues. J lost 4 bases, V lost 6 bases, and 7 bases had no gene match. Germline-derived CDR1 and CDR2 are DFQATT and SNEGSKA (reference sequence). The CDR3 region is CSARTGPGTEAFF. In DNA, the CDR3 is TGCAGTGCCAGGACAGGGCCCGGCACTGAAGCTTTCTTT.

In its sample, this clonotype was seen many times. The V and J genes are TRBV7-6 and TRBJ2-3; D gene unclear. Germline values: CDR1 SGHVS, CDR2 FNYEAQ. Trimming took 2 bases from V and 0 from J, leaving 9 bases between them. CDR3 length equals 15 residues. CDR3 amino acids: CASSLSLTSTDTQYF. In DNA form, the CDR3 reads TGTGCCAGCAGCTTATCCCTAACTAGCACAGATACGCAGTATTTT.

This clonotype has a handful of counts. CDR3 DNA: TGTGCCAGCAGGGATCCGGGACAGGGGGCAGATGGCTACACCTTC. Protein product: CASRDPGQGADGYTF. The rearrangement links TRBV25-1 to TRBJ1-2, with 12 bases that match TRBD1. Germline CDR1 is MGHDK and CDR2 is SYGVNS. The CDR3 runs 15 residues. The ends lost 6 bases at V and 6 bases at J; junction bases unmatched: 8.

This clonotype has more than one count but fewer than ten. V gene TRBV20-1 combines with J gene TRBJ2-1; 13 positions agree with TRBD2. Germline V CDR1 and CDR2: DFQATT, SNEGSKA (reference sequence). This CDR3 comprises 15 residues. V lost 6 bases, J lost 8 bases, and 10 bases stayed unmatched. CDR3 sequence reads: CSAHRTSGRVDEQFF. CDR3 coding DNA: TGCAGTGCCCACCGGACTAGCGGGAGAGTAGATGAGCAGTTCTTC.

This clonotype has a count of ten or more. The chain links TRBV7-2 to TRBJ2-3; D not resolved. The CDR3 length is 10 residues. V lost 8 bases, J lost 6 bases, and 6 bases lay in between. Germline CDR1 and CDR2: SGHTA and FQGNSA. The CDR3 reads CASAGDTQYF. DNA for the CDR3: TGTGCCAGCGCCGGGGATACGCAGTATTTT.

In its sample, this clonotype was seen a few times. The chain uses TRBV28 and TRBJ1-2, with a tentative D call TRBD1 (5 bases). Germline assignment: CDR1 MDHEN and CDR2 SYDVKM. CDR3 length: 15 residues. Trimming took off 1 base at V and 7 bases at J, with 16 bases between the two ends. CDR3 region: CASSLSHKGRSGYTF. The CDR3 bases are TGTGCCAGCAGTTTATCCCATAAGGGGAGGAGTGGCTACACCTTC.

This chain links TRBV9 with TRBJ2-3; 10 bases are a match to TRBD2. The CDR3 is 15 amino acids. J gave up 5 bases and V 2 bases, and 5 bases lay outside the gene matches. Per the germline V gene, CDR1 is SGDLS and CDR2 is YYNGEE. CDR3 amino acids: CASSVLLAGEDTQYF. In DNA form, the CDR3 reads TGTGCCAGCAGCGTTTTGCTAGCGGGGGAAGATACGCAGTATTTT.

This chain joins TRBV6-5 and TRBJ2-4; tentatively, D is TRBD1 (5 bases). Trimming pared 6 bases from V and 14 bases from J, leaving 11 bases between. The V gene's germline CDR1 is MNHEY and CDR2 SVGAGI. The CDR3 contains 10 residues. DNA of the CDR3: TGTGCCAGCAGAGGGGCTCAGGAGTACTTC. This translates into CASRGAQEYF.

The CDR3 DNA sequence: TGTGCCAGCAGCAGTAGCGGGAGGAAAGAGACCCAGTACTTC. The encoded protein is CASSSSGRKETQYF. The gene calls are TRBV7-2 and TRBJ2-5; the match to TRBD2 covers 10 bases. This CDR3 comprises 14 residues. Trimming at V came to 5 bases and at J to 3 bases, leaving 3 bases not matched to a gene. The germline V gene encodes CDR1 SGHTA and CDR2 FQGNSA.